The rows below give T cell receptor beta chains drawn from one sample of a study of blood T cell repertoires in COVID-19. The method was immunoSEQ multiplex PCR; TCRdb's version includes in-frame clones alone and lacks a portion of them. The sample records some 90,000 clones, about 84% being singletons. The sequencing sample was made of peripheral blood. Every receptor here comes from a man aged 60 to 75 with acute or convalescent COVID-19. Both conserved end residues are part of each CDR3. Fields, in order: D gene, J gene, V gene, clone size, CDR3 DNA, CDR3 protein. The D gene is left open where the match is weak. A clone size is listed for some rows: how often the clone was seen (once, few, many), or a class if it is expanded.

.	TRBJ1-1	TRBV11-3	.	TGTGCCAGCAGCCGAAGACAGCAGTCTAACACTGAAGCTTTCTTT	CASSRRQQSNTEAFF
TRBD1	TRBJ1-6	TRBV30	.	TGTGCCTGGAGTGTAGGGACAGGGGGCTACTCACCCCTCCACTTT	CAWSVGTGGYSPLHF
.	TRBJ2-3	TRBV27	.	TGTGCCAGCAGTTCTCCTTCTAGCCCTAGCACAGATACGCAGTATTTT	CASSSPSSPSTDTQYF
.	TRBJ2-7	TRBV7-8	.	TGTGCCAGCAGCTTAGCGCCACTCAACTACGAGCAGTACTTC	CASSLAPLNYEQYF
TRBD1	TRBJ2-5	TRBV10-3	once	TGTGCCATCAGGGGACAGGGGGCAGGGGAGACCCAGTACTTC	CAIRGQGAGETQYF
.	TRBJ2-3	TRBV3-1/TRBV3-2	.	TGTGCCAGCACGCTCAGGGGCACAGATACGCAGTATTTT	CASTLRGTDTQYF
TRBD1	TRBJ1-4	TRBV19	.	TGTGCCAGTTCCTGGACAGGGAATGAAAAACTGTTTTTT	CASSWTGNEKLFF
.	TRBJ1-5	TRBV7-2	.	TGTGCCAGCAGCCCAGAGTCAGGGACACAGCCCCAGCATTTT	CASSPESGTQPQHF
.	TRBJ2-6	TRBV9	.	TGTGCCAGCAGCGTGACACAGGGAACCGGGGCCAACGTCCTGACTTTC	CASSVTQGTGANVLTF
.	TRBJ2-3	TRBV5-4	.	TGTGCCAGCAGCTTGCAGGGATCAGTGTTCGGAGCGCAGTATTTT	CASSLQGSVFGAQYF
.	TRBJ1-5	TRBV27	few	TGTGCCAGCAGTTCCCGCGGGTTCAATCAGCCCCAGCATTTT	CASSSRGFNQPQHF
.	TRBJ2-7	TRBV9	.	TGTGCCAGCAGCGTCGGGGGAAGCTCCTACGAGCAGTACTTC	CASSVGGSSYEQYF
.	TRBJ1-3	TRBV5-4	.	TGTGCCAGCAGCTTATACGGAGCGGGGAACACCATATATTTT	CASSLYGAGNTIYF
.	TRBJ2-7	TRBV12-3/TRBV12-4	.	TGTGCCAGCAGTTTGGGGCCAAACTACGAGCAGTACTTC	CASSLGPNYEQYF
TRBD1	TRBJ2-7	TRBV6-2/TRBV6-3	.	TGTGCCAGCAGTTACTCGAGGGGGCTTATGGACGAGCAGTACTTC	CASSYSRGLMDEQYF
TRBD2	TRBJ2-1	TRBV9	.	TGTGCCAGCAGTCAAACTAGCGGGAGCTCCTACAATGAGCAGTTCTTC	CASSQTSGSSYNEQFF
.	TRBJ1-5	TRBV15	once	TGTGCCACCAGCAGACTTCAGGGAAATAGCAATCAGCCCCAGCATTTT	CATSRLQGNSNQPQHF
.	TRBJ1-2	TRBV27	.	TGTGCCAGCAGTTTCGGACAGTTGACTAACTATGGCTACACCTTC	CASSFGQLTNYGYTF
.	TRBJ2-1	TRBV11-2	.	TGTGCCAGCAGCTTTTTAGTGGATGAGCAGTTCTTC	CASSFLVDEQFF
TRBD1	TRBJ1-1	TRBV5-6	.	TGTGCCAGCAGCTTGGGACAGGGGGTGGTTGAAGCTTTCTTT	CASSLGQGVVEAFF
.	TRBJ1-1	TRBV28	.	TGTGCCAGCAGTTTATGGTCTCTGAACACTGAAGCTTTCTTT	CASSLWSLNTEAFF
TRBD2	TRBJ2-1	TRBV19	once	TGTGCCAGTATCCCTGACGGGGGGGCCTACAATGAGCAGTTCTTC	CASIPDGGAYNEQFF